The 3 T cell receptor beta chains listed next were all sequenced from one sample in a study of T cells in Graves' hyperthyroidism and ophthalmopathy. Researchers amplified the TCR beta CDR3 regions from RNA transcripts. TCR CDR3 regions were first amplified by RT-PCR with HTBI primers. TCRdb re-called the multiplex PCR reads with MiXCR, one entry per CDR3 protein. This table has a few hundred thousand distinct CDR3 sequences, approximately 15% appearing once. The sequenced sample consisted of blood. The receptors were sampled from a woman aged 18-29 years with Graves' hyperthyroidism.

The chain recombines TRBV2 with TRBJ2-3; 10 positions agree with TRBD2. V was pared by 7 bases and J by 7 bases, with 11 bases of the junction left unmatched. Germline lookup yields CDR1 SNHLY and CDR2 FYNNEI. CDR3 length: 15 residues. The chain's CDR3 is CASKPGAGGPNTQYF. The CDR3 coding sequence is TGTGCCAGCAAGCCCGGAGCGGGAGGGCCGAATACGCAGTATTTT.

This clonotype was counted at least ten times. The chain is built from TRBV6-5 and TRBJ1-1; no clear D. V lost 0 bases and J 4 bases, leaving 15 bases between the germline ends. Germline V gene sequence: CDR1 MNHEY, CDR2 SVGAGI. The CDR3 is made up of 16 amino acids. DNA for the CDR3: TGTGCCAGCAGTTACTCGGATGTTAAGGAGGGCACTGAAGCTTTCTTT. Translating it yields CASSYSDVKEGTEAFF.

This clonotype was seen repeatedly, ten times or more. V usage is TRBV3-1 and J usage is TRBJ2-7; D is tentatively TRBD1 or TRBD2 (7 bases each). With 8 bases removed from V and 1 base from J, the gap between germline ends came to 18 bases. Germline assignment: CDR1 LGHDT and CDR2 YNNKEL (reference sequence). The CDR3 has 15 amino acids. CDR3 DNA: TGTGCCAGCGGTCCAGGGGGGGCGAGGTCCTACGAGCAGTACTTC. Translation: CASGPGGARSYEQYF.